This TCR beta chain appears in the sequencing data of a study of graft-versus-host responses after intestinal transplantation. Trimming took off 6 bases at V and 6 bases at J, with 25 bases between the two ends. The germline V gene has CDR1 SEHNR and CDR2 FQNEAQ (reference sequence). The CDR3 has 17 amino acids. Clones were read by immunoSEQ multiplex PCR, and TCRdb kept only the in-frame ones, dropping some. Among more than 20,000 clones listed, roughly 85% were seen once. The starting material was PBMCs, obtained 28 days after intestinal transplant. This TCR was sampled from a human patient who received an intestinal transplant, so some T cells may come from the graft donor. The chain joins TRBV7-9 to TRBJ2-3; tentative D call: TRBD1 (6 bases). The CDR3 coding sequence is TGTGCCAGCAGTCAAGTGGAGTTGTGGGGGCTTTTTGATACGCAGTATTTT. As protein: CASSQVELWGLFDTQYF. The whole variable domain, filled in from reference TRBV7-9 and TRBJ2-3, reads DTGVSQNPRHKITKRGQNVTFRCDPISEHNRLYWYRQTLGQGPEFLTYFQNEAQLEKSRLLSDRFSAERPKGSFSTLEIQRTEQGDSAMYLCASSQVELWGLFDTQYFGPGTRLTVL.